What follows are 21 T cell receptor beta chains derived from one specimen sequenced in a study of T cell clonotyping in hematopoietic cell transplantation. TCRdb's copy holds only in-frame clones and misses some; the assay was immunoSEQ multiplex PCR. Here the sample spans approximately 11,000 clones, about half being singletons. Sample: peripheral blood mononuclear cells, taken 100 days after allogeneic stem cell transplant. These receptors all come from a female patient aged 45 to 65 who had an allogeneic stem cell transplant from an unrelated donor, so the T cells may come from the graft donor. Some clones in this sample may be carry-over from other donors' samples.

This clone occurred a few times. The chain couples TRBV4-1 to TRBJ2-5; no firm D call. V dropped 5 bases and J dropped 1 base, with 11 bases sitting between them. The germline CDR1 and CDR2 sequences are MGHRA and YSYEKL. The CDR3 is 14 residues long. The CDR3 reads CASSSLNIQETQYF. CDR3 bases: TGCGCCAGCAGCTCACTTAACATCCAAGAGACCCAGTACTTC.

The CDR3 DNA is TGTGCCAGCAGCCCCTACACTATAAACGAGCAGTACTTC. Encoded protein: CASSPYTINEQYF. The chain combines TRBV14 with TRBJ2-7; D gene unclear. The germline V gene has CDR1 SGHDN and CDR2 FVKESK. V was trimmed by 4 bases and J by 5 bases, leaving 12 bases between them. The CDR3 is 13 residues long.

The rearrangement uses TRBV5-6 and TRBJ1-2; D unclear. V gave up 3 bases and J gave up 11 bases, with 14 bases separating them. The length of the CDR3 is 12 residues. Germline V gene sequence: CDR1 SGHDT, CDR2 YYEEEE. CDR3 nucleotide sequence: TGTGCCAGCAGCTCAAACGACACCCCTTACACCTTC. As protein: CASSSNDTPYTF.

This sequence joins TRBV29-1 and TRBJ2-2; D could derive from TRBD1 or TRBD2 (5 bases each). Germline V gene data show CDR1 as SQVTM and CDR2 as ANQGSEA. The CDR3 extends over 15 amino acids. V lost 2 bases and J lost 3, with 13 bases in between. This chain's CDR3 is CSVEKSLGDTGELFF. The DNA of the CDR3 is TGCAGCGTTGAAAAGAGCCTGGGGGACACCGGGGAGCTGTTTTTT.

The J gene is TRBJ1-6, the V gene TRBV5-4, with D unclear. The CDR3 spans 14 residues. Germline-derived CDR1 and CDR2 are SGHNT and YYREEE (reference sequence). V lost 1 base to trimming and J lost 10 bases, with 12 bases between them. CDR3 nucleotide sequence: TGTGCCAGCAGCTTGACGCGAGGGAACTCACCCCTCCACTTT. Translation gives CASSLTRGNSPLHF.

The V gene is TRBV29-1, the J gene TRBJ1-1, with D unresolved. The CDR3 loop spans 14 amino acids. Looked up from germline, CDR1 is SQVTM and CDR2 is ANQGSEA. The V end was cut by 4 bases, the J end by 5 bases, with 17 bases between. The CDR3 DNA sequence: TGCAGCGTTGGGAGTCGAGGTCCGGGAACTGAAGCTTTCTTT. Translating gives CSVGSRGPGTEAFF.

This chain uses TRBV30 with TRBJ1-2; 8 bases match TRBD1. The CDR3 has 13 amino acids. With V trimmed by 2 bases and J by 5 bases, 4 bases remained unmatched. Germline lookup yields CDR1 GTSNPN and CDR2 SVGIG (reference sequence). This chain's CDR3 is CAWSPRTGYGYTF. The CDR3 region has the DNA TGTGCCTGGAGTCCCCGGACAGGGTATGGCTACACCTTC.

This sequence joins TRBV30 and TRBJ1-1; D may be TRBD1 (5 bases). The V and J ends lost 3 bases and 5 bases respectively, with 16 bases between them. CDR3 size: 14 residues. Germline assignment: CDR1 GTSNPN and CDR2 SVGIG (reference sequence). CDR3 in DNA: TGTGCCTGGAGAGGGAGAGGGGAAGGAACTGAAGCTTTCTTT. Translation: CAWRGRGEGTEAFF.

This clone was counted a single time. The chain employs TRBV14 and TRBJ2-2; D possibly uses TRBD1 or TRBD2 (5 bases each). Germline assignment: CDR1 SGHDN and CDR2 FVKESK. V was trimmed by 2 bases and J by 8 bases, leaving 15 bases between them. This CDR3 region has 15 residues. The CDR3 sequence: CASSQLGPQRGELFF. CDR3 sequence (DNA): TGTGCCAGCAGCCAACTGGGACCTCAGAGAGGGGAGCTGTTTTTT.

The chain recombines TRBV29-1 with TRBJ1-4; a weak D match, TRBD1 (5 bases). Germline-derived CDR1 and CDR2 are SQVTM and ANQGSEA. V gave up 7 bases and J gave up 3 bases, with 12 bases separating them. The CDR3 spans 13 residues. CDR3 region: CSGPDIPNEKLFF. The CDR3 coding sequence is TGCAGCGGACCGGACATCCCTAATGAAAAACTGTTTTTT. Combining the CDR3 with reference TRBV29-1 and TRBJ1-4 gives the whole variable domain SAVISQKPSRDICQRGTSLTIQCQVDSQVTMMFWYRQQPGQSLTLIATANQGSEATYESGFVIDKFPISRPNLTFSTLTVSNMSPEDSSIYLCSGPDIPNEKLFFGSGTQLSVL.

The chain links TRBV7-2 to TRBJ1-2; D is possibly TRBD1 (5 bases). V lost 7 bases and J 0 bases, leaving 15 bases between the germline ends. The germline V gene encodes CDR1 SGHTA and CDR2 FQGNSA. The CDR3 extends over 15 amino acids. DNA of the CDR3: TGTGCCAGCACCCCCCCGGGACTAGCTAACTATGGCTACACCTTC. Translation gives CASTPPGLANYGYTF.

This clone has more than one count but fewer than ten. Here the CDR3 omits its conserved ending phenylalanine or tryptophan, so a read error is the likely source. V and J are TRBV5-1 and TRBJ1-2; D is unresolved. CDR1 SGHRS and CDR2 YFSETQ come from the germline V gene. V lost 4 bases to trimming and J lost 5 bases, with 21 bases between them. The CDR3 has 16 residues. The CDR3 nucleotides are TGCGCCAGCAGCCCGTTGGAGAGTGTACAGCGATATGGCTACACCCTC. Translation gives CASSPLESVQRYGYTL.

The rearrangement links TRBV9 to TRBJ1-5, with D unresolved. The CDR3 loop spans 14 amino acids. The V end was cut by 0 bases, the J end by 5 bases, with 9 bases between. Germline V gene lookup returns CDR1 SGDLS and CDR2 YYNGEE. CDR3: CASSVAPQYQPQHF. CDR3 DNA sequence: TGTGCCAGCAGCGTAGCCCCCCAGTATCAGCCCCAGCATTTT.

The V and J genes are TRBV7-9 and TRBJ1-4, with TRBD1 matching over 8 bases. This CDR3 comprises 17 residues. Germline V lookup: CDR1 SEHNR, CDR2 FQNEAQ (reference sequence). With 8 bases clipped from V and 8 bases from J, the junction kept 19 bases outside the gene matches. The CDR3 DNA follows: TGTGCCAGCGGCAGGGGGCACGGAGGGGTGGACAAAGAAAAACTGTTTTTT. Its translation is CASGRGHGGVDKEKLFF.

Here the CDR3 DNA reads TGTGCCAGCAGCTTGGGGGACTATGAGCAGTTCTTC. It encodes CASSLGDYEQFF. The rearrangement links TRBV5-6 to TRBJ2-1; D might be TRBD2 (6 bases). Germline values: CDR1 SGHDT, CDR2 YYEEEE. CDR3 length: 12 residues. V was pared by 0 bases and J by 8 bases, with 6 bases between. The variable domain in full, completed from reference TRBV5-6 and TRBJ2-1, reads DAGVTQSPTHLIKTRGQQVTLRCSPKSGHDTVSWYQQALGQGPQFIFQYYEEEERQRGNFPDRFSGHQFPNYSSELNVNALLLGDSALYLCASSLGDYEQFFGPGTRLTVL.

This clone has more than one count but fewer than ten. The CDR3 protein is CASSGGRGEQYF. The CDR3 DNA sequence: TGTGCCAGCAGCGGAGGTCGAGGCGAGCAGTACTTC. The chain is built from TRBV7-9 and TRBJ2-7; tentatively, D is TRBD2 (5 bases). The CDR3 has 12 amino acids. Germline values: CDR1 SEHNR, CDR2 FQNEAQ (reference sequence). V lost 5 bases to trimming and J lost 6 bases, with 11 bases between them.

The genes are TRBV30 and TRBJ1-2; unclear D gene. V was pared by 0 bases and J by 5 bases, with 4 bases between. From germline, CDR1 is GTSNPN and CDR2 SVGIG (reference sequence). This CDR3 comprises 11 residues. CDR3: CAWSVAYGYTF. The CDR3 coding sequence is TGTGCCTGGAGTGTAGCGTATGGCTACACCTTC.

This sequence joins TRBV30 and TRBJ2-7; D remains unclear. The CDR3 has 11 amino acids. Trimming cost V 2 bases and J 5 bases, with 7 bases left between them. CDR1 is GTSNPN and CDR2 is SVGIG in the germline V gene (reference sequence). The CDR3 region is CAWSWGNEQYF. The CDR3 DNA reads TGTGCCTGGAGTTGGGGTAACGAGCAGTACTTC.

This clone is categorized as medium-sized. The V call is TRBV19, the J call TRBJ1-4; D gene ambiguous. The germline V gene encodes CDR1 LNHDA and CDR2 SQIVND (reference sequence). V shed 5 bases and J shed 4 bases, with 14 bases lying between them. The CDR3 is 15 residues long. For the CDR3, the DNA is TGTGCCAGTAGTTCGTGGGCAGCTAATAATGAAAAACTGTTTTTT. This sequence encodes CASSSWAANNEKLFF.

This rearrangement joins TRBV4-3 to TRBJ1-6; TRBD1 matches at 10 bases. CDR3 length: 17 residues. V shed 4 bases and J 9 bases; nucleotides not matched to a gene: 12. The germline gives CDR1 LGHNA, CDR2 YSLEER. The CDR3 DNA sequence: TGCGCCAGCAGCCGAACAATACCGGGACAGGGGTTTTCACCCCTCCACTTT. It is translated as CASSRTIPGQGFSPLHF.

This chain links TRBV30 with TRBJ1-5; TRBD1 aligns across 10 bases. This CDR3 has 14 residues. The trim removed 2 bases at V and 4 bases at J, leaving 2 bases unmatched. Germline-derived CDR1 and CDR2 are GTSNPN and SVGIG (reference sequence). The CDR3 is CAWSPDRGNQPQHF. The CDR3 DNA follows: TGTGCCTGGAGTCCGGACAGGGGGAATCAGCCCCAGCATTTT. The whole variable domain, remainder taken from reference TRBV30 and TRBJ1-5, is SQTIHQWPATLVQPVGSPLSLECTVEGTSNPNLYWYRQAAGRGLQLLFYSVGIGQISSEVPQNLSASRPQDRQFILSSKKLLLSDSGFYLCAWSPDRGNQPQHFGDGTRLSIL.